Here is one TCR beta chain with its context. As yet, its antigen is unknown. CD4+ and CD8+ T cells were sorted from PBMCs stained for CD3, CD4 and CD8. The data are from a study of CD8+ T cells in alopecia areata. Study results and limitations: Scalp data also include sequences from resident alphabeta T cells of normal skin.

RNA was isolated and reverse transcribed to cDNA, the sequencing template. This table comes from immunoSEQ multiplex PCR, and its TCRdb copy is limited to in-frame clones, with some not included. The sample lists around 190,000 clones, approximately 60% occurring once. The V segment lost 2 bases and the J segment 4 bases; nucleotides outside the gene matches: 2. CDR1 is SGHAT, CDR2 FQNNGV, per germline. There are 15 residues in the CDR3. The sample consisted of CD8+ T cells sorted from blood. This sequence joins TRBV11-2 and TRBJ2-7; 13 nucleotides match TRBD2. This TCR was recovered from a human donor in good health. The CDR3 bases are TGTGCCAGCAGCTTAACTAGCGGGGGGGTGTACGAGCAGTACTTC. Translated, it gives CASSLTSGGVYEQYF.